Presented here are 17 T cell receptor beta chains from one specimen sequenced in a study of cytomegalovirus exposure and HLA in healthy donors. Produced via immunoSEQ multiplex PCR; TCRdb's table is partial and in-frame only. The sample includes about 100,000 clones, approximately 94% of them seen just once. Sequencing was done on a sample of PBMCs. The receptors were sampled from a woman under 30 in good health and CMV-seronegative.

This clone was observed a single time. The chain carries TRBV6-4 and TRBJ2-5; the match to TRBD1 covers 7 bases. Germline V lookup: CDR1 MRHNA, CDR2 SNTAGT. J was trimmed by 1 base and V by 10 bases; bases with no gene match: 9. CDR3 length: 14 amino acids. This CDR3 is CAIPGQQPQETQYF. The CDR3 DNA reads TGTGCCATCCCGGGACAGCAACCCCAAGAGACCCAGTACTTC.

This chain joins TRBV2 and TRBJ1-6; TRBD1 matches 11 bases. Unmatched junction bases numbered 2, after V lost 7 bases and J lost 6 bases. Per the germline V gene, CDR1 is SNHLY and CDR2 is FYNNEI. The CDR3 length is 14 residues. The CDR3 region is CASTGTGGNSPLHF. CDR3 sequence (DNA): TGTGCCAGCACCGGGACAGGGGGTAATTCACCCCTCCACTTT.

This clone was seen just once. This sample includes further DNA sequences coding for the same CDR3. The chain joins TRBV7-9 to TRBJ2-7; maybe TRBD1 (5 bases). The CDR3 covers 16 residues. V was shortened by 1 base and J by 3 bases, with 16 bases between the two germline ends. Germline CDR1 SEHNR, CDR2 FQNEAQ (reference sequence). This CDR3 is CASSLGGDRVYYEQYF. DNA for the CDR3: TGTGCCAGCAGCTTAGGGGGTGACAGAGTATACTACGAGCAGTACTTC.

The rearrangement links TRBV5-5 to TRBJ2-5, with 7 bases that match TRBD1. The germline gives CDR1 SGHKS, CDR2 YYEKEE (reference sequence). Trimming removed 5 bases from V and 3 bases from J; junction bases left unmatched: 10. The CDR3 contains 15 residues. Here the CDR3 DNA reads TGTGCCAGCAGAAATGCCGGGACAGAAGAAGAGACCCAGTACTTC. The encoded protein is CASRNAGTEEETQYF.

The chain is built from TRBV27 and TRBJ2-1; 7 bases are a match to TRBD1. The CDR3 is 17 amino acids. Germline CDR1 is MNHEY and CDR2 is SMNVEV (reference sequence). V shed 6 bases and J 0 bases; nucleotides not matched to a gene: 11. This CDR3 is CASRDGTAQSSYNEQFF. For the CDR3, the DNA is TGTGCCAGCAGAGACGGGACAGCCCAGAGCTCCTACAATGAGCAGTTCTTC.

This clone appeared a single time. This chain links TRBV29-1 with TRBJ1-2; 8 nucleotides line up with TRBD1. From germline, CDR1 is SQVTM and CDR2 ANQGSEA. This CDR3 comprises 15 residues. Trimming removed 0 bases from V and 4 bases from J; junction bases left unmatched: 7. CDR3 coding DNA: TGCAGCGTTGAAGACTGGGACAGGCTTTCCTATGGCTACACCTTC. This encodes CSVEDWDRLSYGYTF.

V is TRBV18 and J is TRBJ2-7; 7 bases align to TRBD2. Unmatched junction bases numbered 7, after V lost 2 bases and J lost 6 bases. The CDR3 runs 14 residues. The germline gives CDR1 KGHSH, CDR2 LQKENI. The chain's CDR3 is CASSPGFSGGEQYF. DNA of the CDR3: TGTGCCAGCTCACCAGGTTTTTCGGGGGGCGAGCAGTACTTC.

The chain joins TRBV9 to TRBJ1-2; TRBD1 matches at 9 bases. The trim removed 3 bases at V and 5 bases at J, leaving 8 bases unmatched. The CDR3 is 15 residues long. CDR1 is SGDLS and CDR2 is YYNGEE in the germline V gene. The CDR3 reads CASSEPDRGKYGYTF. CDR3 in DNA: TGTGCCAGCAGCGAACCGGACAGGGGAAAGTATGGCTACACCTTC.

The V and J genes are TRBV5-1 and TRBJ2-7; 8 positions match TRBD1. Trimming removed 3 bases from V and 5 bases from J; junction bases left unmatched: 4. The CDR3 has 13 residues. Germline-derived CDR1 and CDR2 are SGHRS and YFSETQ. The CDR3 here is CASSSGGGDEQYF. DNA of the CDR3: TGCGCCAGCAGCTCAGGGGGCGGGGACGAGCAGTACTTC.

The sample holds one count of this clone. The rearrangement links TRBV6-6 to TRBJ2-2; 9 nucleotides line up with TRBD1. Germline-derived CDR1 and CDR2 are MNHNY and SVGAGI (reference sequence). The CDR3 covers 16 residues. Germline trimming cut 0 bases from V and 4 bases from J; bases unmatched to any gene: 3. CDR3 DNA sequence: TGTGCCAGCAGTTACTCATCGACAGGGGGCACCGGGGAGCTGTTTTTT. Translating gives CASSYSSTGGTGELFF.

V gene TRBV28 combines with J gene TRBJ2-2; 7 bases line up with TRBD2. The CDR3 is made up of 12 amino acids. The V and J ends lost 4 bases and 7 bases, in that order; junction bases with no gene match: 0. Germline CDR1 MDHEN, CDR2 SYDVKM. DNA of the CDR3: TGTGCCAGCAGTTCGGGGGGCGGGGAGCTGTTTTTT. Its translation is CASSSGGGELFF.

Here the CDR3 DNA reads TGTGCCAGCAGCCCCCGGGGAGGGCGACCTCAAGAGACCCAGTACTTC. Protein sequence: CASSPRGGRPQETQYF. The rearrangement joins TRBV11-2 to TRBJ2-5, with 7 nucleotides matching TRBD2. From germline, CDR1 is SGHAT and CDR2 FQNNGV. V shed 5 bases and J 2 bases; nucleotides not matched to a gene: 11. The CDR3 is 16 amino acids.

This clone was observed a handful of times. This sequence joins TRBV4-3 and TRBJ1-5; the D gene is possibly TRBD1 (6 bases). The V end lost 0 bases, the J end lost 6 bases, and 18 bases lay between the germline ends. The germline CDR1 and CDR2 sequences are LGHNA and YSLEER. The CDR3 length is 17 residues. In DNA, the CDR3 is TGCGCCAGCAGCCAAGATTTAGTCGCAGGGGCCGTTCAGCCCCAGCATTTT. It specifies CASSQDLVAGAVQPQHF.

This sequence joins TRBV2 and TRBJ1-2; the D is unclear. The CDR3 is 16 amino acids. With 5 bases removed from V and 4 bases from J, the gap between germline ends came to 20 bases. Germline-derived CDR1 and CDR2 are SNHLY and FYNNEI. CDR3 DNA: TGTGCCAGCAGTACTTACCAACGAAACGAGGGCTATGGCTACACCTTC. Protein: CASSTYQRNEGYGYTF.

V usage is TRBV4-2 and J usage is TRBJ1-5, with TRBD1 matching 12 bases. Germline V lookup: CDR1 LGHNA, CDR2 YNFKEQ. V dropped 2 bases and J dropped 6; count of bases not matched to a gene: 5. The CDR3 totals 16 residues. This chain's CDR3 is CASSQRGQGASQPQHF. In DNA form, the CDR3 reads TGTGCCAGCAGCCAACGGGGACAGGGGGCAAGTCAGCCCCAGCATTTT.

The chain links TRBV27 to TRBJ2-7; unclear D gene. Germline V gene sequence: CDR1 MNHEY, CDR2 SMNVEV (reference sequence). Between the trimmed V and J ends, which lost 3 bases and 3 bases, there was a span of 6 bases. The CDR3 contains 12 residues. CDR3 loop: CASSLSLYEQYF. Written as DNA, the CDR3 is TGTGCCAGCAGTTTGTCACTCTACGAGCAGTACTTC.

The chain links TRBV7-6 to TRBJ2-5; a weak D match, TRBD2 (6 bases). Looked up from germline, CDR1 is SGHVS and CDR2 is FNYEAQ. The CDR3 runs 15 residues. V was shortened by 4 bases and J by 1 base, with 13 bases between the two germline ends. CDR3 in DNA: TGTGCCAGCAGCTCTGGGGGGACTCTCCAAGAGACCCAGTACTTC. This sequence encodes CASSSGGTLQETQYF.